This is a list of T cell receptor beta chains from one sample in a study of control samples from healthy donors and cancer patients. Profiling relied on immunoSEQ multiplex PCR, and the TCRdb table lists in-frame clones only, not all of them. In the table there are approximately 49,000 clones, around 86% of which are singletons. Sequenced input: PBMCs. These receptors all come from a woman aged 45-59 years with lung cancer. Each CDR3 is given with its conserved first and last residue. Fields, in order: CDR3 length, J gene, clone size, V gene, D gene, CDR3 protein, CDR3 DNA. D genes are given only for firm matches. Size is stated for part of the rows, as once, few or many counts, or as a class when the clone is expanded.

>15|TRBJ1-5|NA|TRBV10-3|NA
CAIGQTGNSNQPQHF
TGTGCCATCGGCCAGACAGGAAATAGCAATCAGCCCCAGCATTTT
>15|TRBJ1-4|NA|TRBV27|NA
CASSLSGGFNEKLFF
TGTGCCAGCAGTTTATCTGGGGGGTTTAATGAAAAACTGTTTTTT
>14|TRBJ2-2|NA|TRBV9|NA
CASSVLGNTGELFF
TGTGCCAGCAGCGTACTGGGGAACACCGGGGAGCTGTTTTTT
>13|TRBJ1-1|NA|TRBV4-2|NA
CASSPGENTEAFF
TGTGCCAGCAGCCCGGGGGAGAACACTGAAGCTTTCTTT
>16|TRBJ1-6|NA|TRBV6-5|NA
CASSYKGPEGNSPLHF
TGTGCCAGCAGTTACAAGGGGCCTGAGGGTAATTCACCCCTCCACTTT
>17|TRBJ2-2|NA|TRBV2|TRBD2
CASTLTSGGLNTGELFF
TGTGCCAGCACCCTAACTAGCGGGGGCCTGAACACCGGGGAGCTGTTTTTT
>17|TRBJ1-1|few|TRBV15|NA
CATSPESPERMNTEAFF
TGTGCCACCAGCCCGGAGAGCCCCGAGAGGATGAACACTGAAGCTTTCTTT
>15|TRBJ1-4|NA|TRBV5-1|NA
CASSLEPGANEKLFF
TGCGCCAGCAGCTTGGAACCAGGGGCTAATGAAAAACTGTTTTTT
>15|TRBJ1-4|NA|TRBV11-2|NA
CASSFEKGINEKLFF
TGTGCCAGCAGCTTCGAGAAGGGAATAAATGAAAAACTGTTTTTT
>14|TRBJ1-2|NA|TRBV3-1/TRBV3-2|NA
CASSEGTLGGGYTF
TGTGCCAGCAGCGAAGGGACATTAGGAGGCGGCTACACCTTC
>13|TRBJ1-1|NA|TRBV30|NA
CAWSDGTNTEAFF
TGTGCCTGGAGCGACGGGACGAACACTGAAGCTTTCTTT
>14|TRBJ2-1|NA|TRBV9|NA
CASSRGLLDNEQFF
TGTGCCAGCAGTCGGGGGCTTCTTGACAATGAGCAGTTCTTC
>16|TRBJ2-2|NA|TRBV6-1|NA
CASSEGWGRGAGELFF
TGTGCCAGCAGTGAAGGGTGGGGGCGAGGGGCCGGGGAGCTGTTTTTT
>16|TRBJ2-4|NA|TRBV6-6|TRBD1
CASSRGQGSPQNIQYF
TGTGCCAGCAGTCGGGGACAGGGTAGCCCCCAAAACATTCAGTACTTC
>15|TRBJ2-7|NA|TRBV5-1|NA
CASSPGYREENEQYF
TGCGCCAGCAGCCCCGGTTACAGGGAGGAAAACGAGCAGTACTTC
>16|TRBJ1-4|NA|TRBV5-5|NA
CASSNPTFVGGEKLFF
TGTGCCAGCAGCAATCCCACGTTCGTCGGAGGTGAAAAACTGTTTTTT
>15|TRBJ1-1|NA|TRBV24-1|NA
CATSDSGSGSTEAFF
TGTGCCACCAGTGATTCGGGCTCGGGGAGCACTGAAGCTTTCTTT
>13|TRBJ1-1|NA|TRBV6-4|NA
CASGADLNTEAFF
TGTGCCAGCGGGGCAGACTTGAACACTGAAGCTTTCTTT
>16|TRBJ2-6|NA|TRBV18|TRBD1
CASSLGTDSWANVLTF
TGTGCCAGCTCACTAGGGACAGATTCATGGGCCAACGTCCTGACTTTC
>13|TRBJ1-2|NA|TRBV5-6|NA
CASSLQGAYGYTF
TGTGCCAGCAGCTTGCAAGGAGCCTATGGCTACACCTTC
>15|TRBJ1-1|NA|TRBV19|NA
CASSILGVKNTEAFF
TGTGCCAGTAGTATCCTAGGGGTTAAGAACACTGAAGCTTTCTTT
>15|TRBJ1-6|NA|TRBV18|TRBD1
CASSPGTGEGSPLHF
TGTGCCAGCTCACCAGGTACAGGGGAAGGTTCACCCCTCCACTTT
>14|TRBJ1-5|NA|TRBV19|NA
CASSIAGTPRPQHF
TGTGCCAGTAGTATAGCTGGTACCCCAAGGCCCCAGCATTTT
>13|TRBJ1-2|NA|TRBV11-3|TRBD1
CASQKGGDYGYTF
TGTGCCAGCCAAAAAGGGGGCGACTATGGCTACACCTTC
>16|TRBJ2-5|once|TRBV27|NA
CASSLSPTSVGETQYF
TGTGCCAGCAGTTTATCCCCGACCTCAGTGGGAGAGACCCAGTACTTC
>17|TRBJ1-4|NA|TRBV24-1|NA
CATSDSQRGGRAEKLFF
TGTGCCACCAGTGATTCGCAAAGGGGGGGGCGGGCGGAAAAACTGTTTTTT
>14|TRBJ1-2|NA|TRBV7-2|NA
CASSLSRDYYGYTF
TGTGCCAGCAGCTTAAGCAGGGACTACTATGGCTACACCTTC
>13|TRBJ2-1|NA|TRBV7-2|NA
CASSLDSYNEQFF
TGTGCCAGCAGTCTCGACAGTTACAATGAGCAGTTCTTC